The 13 T cell receptor beta chains below were found in one sample sequenced in a study of cytomegalovirus exposure and HLA in healthy donors. Primers: 60 Vbeta forward and 13 Jbeta reverse. Libraries were prepared by immunoSEQ multiplex PCR; TCRdb keeps only in-frame clonotypes and omits some of them. This sample has some 130,000 clones, with about 68% found just once. The sample consisted of PBMCs. The receptors originated from a human donor in good health.

This clone was detected only a few times. The J gene is TRBJ2-7, the V gene TRBV25-1; 9 bases fit TRBD1. The CDR3 length is 14 residues. The V and J ends lost 4 bases and 3 bases, in that order; junction bases with no gene match: 4. Germline V lookup: CDR1 MGHDK, CDR2 SYGVNS. CDR3: CASSARDRVYEQYF. DNA for the CDR3: TGTGCCAGCAGTGCCCGGGACAGGGTCTACGAGCAGTACTTC.

The chain couples TRBV7-8 to TRBJ2-7, with a tentative D call TRBD2 (5 bases). CDR1 and CDR2 (germline): SGHVS, FQNEAQ. This CDR3 contains 14 residues. V lost 1 base and J lost 6, with 13 bases in between. CDR3 in DNA: TGTGCCAGCAGCTTAGACAGAGTTGGGAGCGAGCAGTACTTC. Protein product: CASSLDRVGSEQYF.

This clone was seen only a few times. The chain recombines TRBV4-1 with TRBJ2-7, with D unclear. The germline V gene encodes CDR1 MGHRA and CDR2 YSYEKL. The CDR3 is 15 residues long. Trimming removed 0 bases from V and 2 bases from J, with 11 bases in between. The CDR3 spells CASSQEVTVTYEQYF. The CDR3 bases are TGCGCCAGCAGCCAAGAGGTCACTGTAACCTACGAGCAGTACTTC.

The rearrangement uses TRBV5-1 and TRBJ2-1; 10 positions match TRBD2. Germline values: CDR1 SGHRS, CDR2 YFSETQ. The CDR3 covers 18 residues. With V trimmed by 3 bases and J by 3 bases, 12 bases remained unmatched. Here the CDR3 reads CASSWMVPAGGNYNEQFF. CDR3 DNA: TGCGCCAGCAGCTGGATGGTACCAGCGGGAGGGAACTACAATGAGCAGTTCTTC. The full variable domain, rest sourced from reference TRBV5-1 and TRBJ2-1, is KAGVTQTPRYLIKTRGQQVTLSCSPISGHRSVSWYQQTPGQGLQFLFEYFSETQRNKGNFPGRFSGRQFSNSRSEMNVSTLELGDSALYLCASSWMVPAGGNYNEQFFGPGTRLTVL.

The rearrangement links TRBV5-6 to TRBJ2-1; 7 positions match TRBD2. CDR3 size: 17 residues. J lost 4 bases, V lost 0 bases, and 10 bases had no gene match. Germline values: CDR1 SGHDT, CDR2 YYEEEE. The CDR3 bases are TGTGCCAGCAGCTTGGACGGCCTTGCGGGGGAGTACAATGAGCAGTTCTTC. Translated, it gives CASSLDGLAGEYNEQFF.

In its sample, this clone was seen once. The chain combines TRBV5-8 with TRBJ1-1; a weak D match, TRBD1 (5 bases). The ends were cut back, 5 bases at V and 1 base at J, with 15 bases in the middle. The germline gives CDR1 SGHTS, CDR2 YDEGEE. The length of the CDR3 is 15 residues. CDR3: CASRTEQRTNTEAFF. CDR3 nucleotide sequence: TGTGCCAGCAGGACAGAGCAAAGAACGAACACTGAAGCTTTCTTT.

This clone was detected a few times. This chain links TRBV9 with TRBJ1-4, with D tentatively TRBD1 (5 bases). Per the germline V gene, CDR1 is SGDLS and CDR2 is YYNGEE. This CDR3 comprises 15 residues. V lost 0 bases, J lost 6 bases, and 12 bases lay in between. The CDR3 loop is CASSVGWGEYEKLFF. CDR3 bases: TGTGCCAGCAGCGTAGGATGGGGGGAGTATGAAAAACTGTTTTTT.

This clone was counted once. The junction departs from germline at one end; a sequencing error may be responsible. This chain connects TRBV5-1 to TRBJ2-5, with D unclear. CDR1 is SGHRS and CDR2 is YFSETQ in the germline V gene. The CDR3 sequence is 13 residues long. In DNA, the CDR3 is TGCGCCAGCAGCTCCTCCTACCAAGAGGCCCAGTACTTC. Its translation is CASSSSYQEAQYF.

J is TRBJ2-7 and V is TRBV6-5, with 11 bases fitting TRBD2. J gave up 3 bases and V 6 bases, and 4 bases lay outside the gene matches. Germline CDR1 is MNHEY and CDR2 is SVGAGI. This CDR3 has 14 amino acids. The CDR3 DNA reads TGTGCCAGCAGCAGGACTAGCGGGCTCTACGAGCAGTACTTC. It is translated as CASSRTSGLYEQYF.

The chain links TRBV4-1 to TRBJ2-7; D unresolved. V lost 4 bases to trimming and J lost 5 bases, with 15 bases between them. CDR1 MGHRA and CDR2 YSYEKL come from the germline V gene. This CDR3 region has 14 residues. For the CDR3, the DNA is TGCGCCAGCAGCCGCGGCACGGGTGTCGACGAGCAGTACTTC. This encodes CASSRGTGVDEQYF.

The rearrangement links TRBV7-3 to TRBJ2-7; tentatively, D is TRBD2 (5 bases). Germline CDR1 and CDR2: SGHTA and FQGTGA. The CDR3 is 13 amino acids. Trimming took off 1 base at V and 6 bases at J, with 10 bases between the two ends. The DNA of the CDR3 is TGTGCCAGCAGCTTAATAGGCGGGTCCGAGCAGTACTTC. Protein product: CASSLIGGSEQYF.

The chain links TRBV28 to TRBJ2-3, with D uncertain. Trimming took 5 bases from V and 4 from J, leaving 10 bases between them. The germline gives CDR1 MDHEN, CDR2 SYDVKM. The CDR3 totals 13 residues. The chain's CDR3 is CASSRGPADTQYF. In DNA form, the CDR3 reads TGTGCCAGCAGTCGTGGGCCGGCAGATACGCAGTATTTT.

V gene TRBV19 combines with J gene TRBJ2-5, with 15 bases matching TRBD2. The germline V gene has CDR1 LNHDA and CDR2 SQIVND (reference sequence). The CDR3 consists of 15 residues. V lost 3 bases and J lost 4; bases outside the gene matches: 0. The CDR3 region has the DNA TGTGCCAGTAGTATGGGACTAGCGGGAGGAGAGACCCAGTACTTC. It yields the protein CASSMGLAGGETQYF.